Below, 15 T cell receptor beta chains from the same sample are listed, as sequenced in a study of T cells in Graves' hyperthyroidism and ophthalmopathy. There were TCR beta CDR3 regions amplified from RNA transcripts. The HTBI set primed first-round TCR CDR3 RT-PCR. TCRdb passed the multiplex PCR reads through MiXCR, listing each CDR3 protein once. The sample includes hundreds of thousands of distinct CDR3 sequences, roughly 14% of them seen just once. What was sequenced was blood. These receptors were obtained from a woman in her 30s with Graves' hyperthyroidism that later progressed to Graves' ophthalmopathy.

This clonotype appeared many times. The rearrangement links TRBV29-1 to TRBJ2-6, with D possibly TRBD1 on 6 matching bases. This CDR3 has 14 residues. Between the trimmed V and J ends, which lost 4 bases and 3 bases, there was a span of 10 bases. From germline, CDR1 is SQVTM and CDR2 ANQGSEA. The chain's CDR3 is CSVVSGVGANVLTF. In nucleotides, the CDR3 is TGCAGCGTTGTATCAGGGGTTGGGGCCAACGTCCTGACTTTC.

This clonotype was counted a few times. For the CDR3, the DNA is TGTGCTAGTGGTTTGTCCGTTTCAGCGGTTCGCCTTTCCTACGAGCAGTACTTC. Its translation: CASGLSVSAVRLSYEQYF. This chain links TRBV12-5 with TRBJ2-7; the D gene is possibly TRBD2 (5 bases). CDR3 length: 18 residues. Germline V gives CDR1 LGHNT, CDR2 FRNRAP. V lost 2 bases, J lost 1 base, and 21 bases lay in between.

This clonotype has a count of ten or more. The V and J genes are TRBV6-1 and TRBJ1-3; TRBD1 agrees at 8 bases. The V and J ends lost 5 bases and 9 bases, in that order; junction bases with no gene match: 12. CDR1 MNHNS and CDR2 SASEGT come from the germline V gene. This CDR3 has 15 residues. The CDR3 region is CASSPTLTGESTIYF. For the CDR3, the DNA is TGTGCCAGCAGTCCTACTTTGACAGGGGAGAGCACCATATATTTT.

The CDR3 loop reads CASSLSWGWGNTDTQYF. The CDR3 region has the DNA TGTGCCAGCAGTTTAAGTTGGGGTTGGGGAAACACAGATACGCAGTATTTT. V usage is TRBV28 and J usage is TRBJ2-3; D is unresolved. Trimming removed 2 bases from V and 2 bases from J, with 17 bases in between. The CDR3 covers 17 residues. Looked up from germline, CDR1 is MDHEN and CDR2 is SYDVKM.

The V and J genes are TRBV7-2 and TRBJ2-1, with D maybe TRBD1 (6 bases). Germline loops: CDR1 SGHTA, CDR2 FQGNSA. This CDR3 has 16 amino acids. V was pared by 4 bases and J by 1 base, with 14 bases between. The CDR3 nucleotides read TGTGCCAGCAGCTCGGACAGCGGAGCATCCTACAATGAGCAGTTCTTC. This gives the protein CASSSDSGASYNEQFF.

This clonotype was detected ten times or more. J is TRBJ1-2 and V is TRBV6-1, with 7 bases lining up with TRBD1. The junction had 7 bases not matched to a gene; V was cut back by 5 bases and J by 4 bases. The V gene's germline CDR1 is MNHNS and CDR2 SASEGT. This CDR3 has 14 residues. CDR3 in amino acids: CASSPRDSLYGYTF. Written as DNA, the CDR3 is TGTGCCAGCAGTCCACGGGACAGCCTCTATGGCTACACCTTC.

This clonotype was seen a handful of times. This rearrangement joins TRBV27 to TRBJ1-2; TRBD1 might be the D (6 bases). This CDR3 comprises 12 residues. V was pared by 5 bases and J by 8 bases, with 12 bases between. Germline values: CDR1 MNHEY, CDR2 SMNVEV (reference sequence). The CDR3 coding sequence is TGTGCCAGCAGTCCACAGGGCTTGGGCTACACCTTC. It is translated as CASSPQGLGYTF.

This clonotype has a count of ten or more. CDR3 sequence reads: CASSYFRDPRTDTQYF. The CDR3 DNA reads as TGTGCCAGCAGCTATTTCCGGGACCCTCGCACAGATACGCAGTATTTT. V usage is TRBV7-8 and J usage is TRBJ2-3; the D gene could be TRBD1 or TRBD2 (5 bases each). The CDR3 contains 16 residues. Trimming removed 4 bases at V and 1 base at J, with 15 bases between. Germline CDR1 is SGHVS and CDR2 is FQNEAQ.

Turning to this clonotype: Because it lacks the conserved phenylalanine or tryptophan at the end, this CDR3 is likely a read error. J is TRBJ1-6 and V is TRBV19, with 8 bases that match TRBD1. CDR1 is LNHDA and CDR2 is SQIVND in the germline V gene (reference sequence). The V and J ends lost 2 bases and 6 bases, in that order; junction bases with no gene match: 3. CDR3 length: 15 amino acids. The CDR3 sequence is CASSIPGQVNSPLHL. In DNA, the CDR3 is TGTGCCAGTAGTATACCGGGACAGGTTAATTCACCCCTCCACCTT.

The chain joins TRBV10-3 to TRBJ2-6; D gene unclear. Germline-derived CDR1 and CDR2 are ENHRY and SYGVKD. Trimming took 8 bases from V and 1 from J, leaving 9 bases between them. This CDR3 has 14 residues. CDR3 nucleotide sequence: TGTGCCATCTCTAGGGAATCTGGGGCCAACGTCCTGACTTTC. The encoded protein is CAISRESGANVLTF.

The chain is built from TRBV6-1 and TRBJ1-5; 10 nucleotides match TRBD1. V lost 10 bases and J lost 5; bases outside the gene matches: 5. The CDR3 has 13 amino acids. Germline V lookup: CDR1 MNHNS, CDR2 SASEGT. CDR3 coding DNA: TGTGCCATCGACAGGGGGCGAGATCAGCCCCAGCATTTT. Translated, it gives CAIDRGRDQPQHF.

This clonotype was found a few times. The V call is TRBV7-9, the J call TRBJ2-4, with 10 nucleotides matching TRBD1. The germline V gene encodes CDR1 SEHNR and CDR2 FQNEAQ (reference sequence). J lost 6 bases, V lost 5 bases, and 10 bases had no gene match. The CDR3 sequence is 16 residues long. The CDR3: CASSGRDRGAGNIQYF. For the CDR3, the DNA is TGTGCCAGCAGCGGCCGGGACAGGGGCGCAGGAAACATTCAGTACTTC. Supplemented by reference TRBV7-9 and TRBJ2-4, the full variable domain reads DTGVSQNPRHKITKRGQNVTFRCDPISEHNRLYWYRQTLGQGPEFLTYFQNEAQLEKSRLLSDRFSAERPKGSFSTLEIQRTEQGDSAMYLCASSGRDRGAGNIQYFGAGTRLSVL.

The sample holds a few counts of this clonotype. The CDR3 DNA reads TGCAGCGTTGAAGTCGTGGGGGCCCTAGAAAAACTGTTTTTT. Amino acids: CSVEVVGALEKLFF. This sequence joins TRBV29-1 and TRBJ1-4; TRBD1 is a possible D gene (6 bases). Trimming cost V 1 base and J 8 bases, with 14 bases left between them. Germline lookup yields CDR1 SQVTM and CDR2 ANQGSEA. The CDR3 sequence is 14 residues long.

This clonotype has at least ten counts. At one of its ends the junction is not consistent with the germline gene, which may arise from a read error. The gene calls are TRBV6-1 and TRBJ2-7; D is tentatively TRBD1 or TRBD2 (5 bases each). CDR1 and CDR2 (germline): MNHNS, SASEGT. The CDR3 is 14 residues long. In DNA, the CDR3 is TGTGCCAGCAGGGAAGTGGGACCTACCTACGAGCAGTACTTC. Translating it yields CASREVGPTYEQYF.

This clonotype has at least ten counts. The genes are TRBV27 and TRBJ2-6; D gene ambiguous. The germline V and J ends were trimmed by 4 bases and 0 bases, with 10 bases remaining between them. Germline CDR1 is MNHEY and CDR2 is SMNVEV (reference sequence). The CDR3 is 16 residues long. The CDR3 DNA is TGTGCCAGCAGTTCGCTCGAGGTCTCTGGGGCCAACGTCCTGACTTTC. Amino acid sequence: CASSSLEVSGANVLTF.